Following are 15 T cell receptor beta chains from one sample sequenced in a study of a mutant IDH1 vaccine in newly diagnosed glioma (dated by TCRdb to the early 2020s). Library construction relied on the immunoSEQ multiplex PCR assay. Not all clones reach the TCRdb copy of this immuneACCESS table, which keeps in-frame sequences only. Checked studies attribute under half of the gap to unresolved V genes and leave the rest unexplained. The sample table lists under 65,000 clones, about four fifths of them with a count of one. The ten largest account for 5% to 6.5% of the sample. Reading the label with the study, this specimen's time point is: week 11, during vaccination. Each vaccine dose, consisting of 300 ug of a 20-mer mutant IDH1 peptide in Montanide, was administered subcutaneously with topical imiquimod. No antigens are known for them. The specimen comprised PBMCs, sampled from a glioma patient whose treatment included an IDH1 peptide vaccine. The receptor set was obtained from a man in his fifties with glioma.

The chain combines TRBV5-1 with TRBJ1-2, with D tentatively TRBD1 (5 bases). Between the trimmed V and J ends, which lost 4 bases and 0 bases, there was a span of 10 bases. CDR1 SGHRS and CDR2 YFSETQ come from the germline V gene. The CDR3 runs to 14 residues. CDR3 amino acids: CASSLGQANYGYTF. As DNA, the CDR3 is TGCGCCAGCAGCCTAGGACAAGCTAACTATGGCTACACCTTC.

The chain couples TRBV19 to TRBJ1-1; D gene ambiguous. The germline V and J ends were trimmed by 3 bases and 0 bases, with 8 bases remaining between them. This CDR3 is built from 14 residues. The germline V gene has CDR1 LNHDA and CDR2 SQIVND (reference sequence). CDR3 nucleotides: TGTGCCAGTAGTATTGTAGGGATGAACACTGAAGCTTTCTTT. Protein sequence: CASSIVGMNTEAFF.

This clone occurred once. The chain couples TRBV7-2 to TRBJ1-1; D is uncertain. Deletions cut 1 base from V and 6 bases from J, with 12 bases between. Germline V CDR1 and CDR2: SGHTA, FQGNSA. This CDR3 spans 14 amino acids. The CDR3 spells CASSLETVGAEAFF. The CDR3 DNA reads TGTGCCAGCAGCTTAGAGACGGTTGGGGCTGAAGCTTTCTTT.

This clone was observed a few times. The rearrangement links TRBV7-2 to TRBJ1-1; TRBD1 matches 10 bases. CDR1 is SGHTA, CDR2 FQGNSA, per germline. After removal of 5 bases from V and 0 bases from J, the junction contained 6 bases not matched to a gene. The CDR3 is 16 residues long. The CDR3 here is CASSPRQGAMNTEAFF. The CDR3 DNA follows: TGTGCCAGCAGCCCCCGACAGGGGGCCATGAACACTGAAGCTTTCTTT.

The V call is TRBV5-1, the J call TRBJ2-7, with 7 bases fitting TRBD1. Germline V lookup: CDR1 SGHRS, CDR2 YFSETQ. Trimming took 5 bases from V and 3 from J; bases not matched to a gene: 5. The CDR3 is made up of 13 amino acids. The chain's CDR3 is CASRGDRVYEQYF. The CDR3 DNA reads as TGCGCCAGCAGGGGAGACAGGGTCTACGAGCAGTACTTC.

J is TRBJ1-2 and V is TRBV4-1; TRBD1 matches at 8 bases. Losses at the gene ends were 0 bases for V and 4 bases for J; bases not matched to a gene: 4. CDR1 is MGHRA and CDR2 is YSYEKL in the germline V gene. This CDR3 has 15 residues. DNA of the CDR3: TGCGCCAGCAGCCAAGAGACAGGGGAGGTCTATGGCTACACCTTC. Its translation is CASSQETGEVYGYTF.

The V gene is TRBV19, the J gene TRBJ1-1; D remains ambiguous. This CDR3 has 12 residues. Deletions cut 9 bases from V and 2 bases from J, with 10 bases between. CDR1 and CDR2 (germline): LNHDA, SQIVND (reference sequence). The CDR3: CASKHSNTEAFF. The CDR3 DNA follows: TGTGCCAGCAAGCACTCTAACACTGAAGCTTTCTTT.

Remarks on this clone: An end of the junction differs from the germline gene, which may be a read error. This sample includes further DNA sequences coding for the same CDR3. The chain employs TRBV5-1 and TRBJ1-1, with a weak D call TRBD1 (5 bases). CDR1 SGHRS and CDR2 YFSETQ come from the germline V gene. The CDR3 extends over 15 amino acids. In nucleotides, the CDR3 is TGCGCCAGCAGCTTGGGCCAGGGCGTCGACACCGAAGCTTTCTTT. It codes for CASSLGQGVDTEAFF.

This clone has only a few counts. This chain joins TRBV5-4 and TRBJ1-3; D is possibly TRBD1 (6 bases). This CDR3 region has 12 residues. Germline V lookup: CDR1 SGHNT, CDR2 YYREEE (reference sequence). V lost 7 bases, J lost 3 bases, and 8 bases lay in between. CDR3 residues: CASSGDGNTIYF. The CDR3 DNA follows: TGTGCCAGCTCAGGGGATGGAAACACCATATATTTT.

In its sample, this clone was seen a few times. V is TRBV27 and J is TRBJ1-1; 7 positions match TRBD1. The V gene end was trimmed by 8 bases and the J gene end by 1 base; junction bases not matched to a gene: 7. The germline gives CDR1 MNHEY, CDR2 SMNVEV (reference sequence). The CDR3 sequence is 14 residues long. CDR3 DNA: TGTGCCAGCTCCTTGACAGGGCCGAACACTGAAGCTTTCTTT. This sequence encodes CASSLTGPNTEAFF.

This clone has just a few counts. The chain joins TRBV15 to TRBJ1-1, with D hard to call. Trimming pared 5 bases from V and 1 base from J, leaving 8 bases between. The CDR3 extends over 13 amino acids. Germline V gene lookup returns CDR1 LNHNV and CDR2 YYDKDF (reference sequence). CDR3 nucleotide sequence: TGTGCCACCAGCCTTGGCGGGAACACTGAAGCTTTCTTT. Translation gives CATSLGGNTEAFF.

J is TRBJ1-5 and V is TRBV28; 8 bases map to TRBD1. Germline CDR1 is MDHEN and CDR2 is SYDVKM. The CDR3 runs to 16 residues. Trimming removed 4 bases from V and 4 bases from J; junction bases left unmatched: 9. The DNA for the CDR3 is TGTGCCAGCAGTTCGGGACAGGTCAGGCGTAATCAGCCCCAGCATTTT. Translating gives CASSSGQVRRNQPQHF. The full variable domain, completed using reference TRBV28 and TRBJ1-5, is DVKVTQSSRYLVKRTGEKVFLECVQDMDHENMFWYRQDPGLGLRLIYFSYDVKMKEKGDIPEGYSVSREKKERFSLILESASTNQTSMYLCASSSGQVRRNQPQHFGDGTRLSIL.

This chain links TRBV9 with TRBJ2-3; perhaps D is TRBD1 or TRBD2 (6 bases each). In germline, CDR1 is SGDLS, CDR2 YYNGEE. The CDR3 has 16 residues. The V end lost 2 bases, the J end lost 0 bases, and 13 bases lay between the germline ends. The CDR3 sequence: CASSVGGHTSTDTQYF. CDR3 DNA sequence: TGTGCCAGCAGCGTGGGGGGACACACTAGCACAGATACGCAGTATTTT.

CDR3 nucleotide sequence: TGTGCCAGCAGAACTAGCGTTCGGAGCACAGATACGCAGTATTTT. Its protein product is CASRTSVRSTDTQYF. V is TRBV6-1 and J is TRBJ2-3; 7 positions agree with TRBD2. The V and J ends lost 6 bases and 0 bases, in that order; junction bases with no gene match: 6. CDR3 size: 15 residues. The germline gives CDR1 MNHNS, CDR2 SASEGT.

The chain uses TRBV5-5 and TRBJ2-2; D is unresolved. Germline CDR1 and CDR2: SGHKS and YYEKEE (reference sequence). The CDR3 contains 13 residues. Trimming cost V 3 bases and J 3 bases, with 6 bases left between them. The CDR3 loop is CASSSRHTGELFF. In DNA, the CDR3 is TGTGCCAGCAGCTCCCGACACACCGGGGAGCTGTTTTTT.